This TCR beta chain was sequenced for a study of post-analysis software for immune sequencing data. Looking at the study overall: The cohort encompassed relapsing-remitting, secondary progressive and progressive-relapsing multiple sclerosis disease courses. General study findings and limits: TRBV segments more frequent in patients than in controls numbered several and included TRBV5-6, TRBV5-1 and TRBV20-1. There was significantly lower normalized Chao1 diversity in multiple sclerosis patients than in controls.

V lost 5 bases and J 2 bases, leaving 16 bases between the germline ends. This CDR3 is 15 amino acids long. The TCR beta cDNA libraries carried unique molecular identifiers. Starting from roughly 1.1 to 9.2 million T cells, the study yielded roughly 0.5 million cDNA molecules. TCRdb re-derived calls from the PCR reads in MiXCR, one entry per CDR3 protein. The repertoire holds 750,000 to 950,000 distinct CDR3 sequences, with approximately 53% as singletons. Notes on this clonotype: Antigen: not known.

Sequences were obtained from blood. V is TRBV12-3 or TRBV12-4 and J is TRBJ2-7, with D possibly TRBD1 on 6 matching bases. The sequence derives from a girl between 5 and 17 years old with multiple sclerosis. The CDR3, as DNA: TGTGCCAGCAGTCCCCCTTTGGGGGCTACCTACGAGCAGTACTTC. Its protein product is CASSPPLGATYEQYF.